The T cell receptor beta chain described here comes from a study of T-cell reconstitution after alpha-beta-depleted transplantation in children. For TCRbeta, the library was prepared with unique molecular identifiers. TCRdb analysed the PCR reads with MiXCR anew, one entry per CDR3 protein. Here the sample spans a few hundred thousand distinct CDR3 sequences, 10% being singletons. V lost 2 bases and J 0 bases, leaving 14 bases between the germline ends. Germline CDR1 LGHNA, CDR2 YNFKEQ. The CDR3 loop spans 17 amino acids. The sample here was PBMCs from the stem cell graft donor, taken from the stem cell graft. This receptor was identified in a human donor who donated a stem cell graft to a child with acute lymphoblastic leukemia. V usage is TRBV4-2 and J usage is TRBJ2-1; D might be TRBD2 (6 bases). CDR3 amino acids: CASSQSLATSSYNEQFF. The CDR3 nucleotides are TGTGCCAGCAGCCAATCTCTAGCGACCAGCTCCTACAATGAGCAGTTCTTC.